Listed here is a single TCR beta chain. As yet, its antigen is unknown. The data were produced by immunoSEQ multiplex PCR, yet TCRdb's version contains in-frame clones alone and is incomplete. The repertoire holds about 98,000 clones, with 90% to 95% as singletons. The length of the CDR3 is 15 residues. V lost 3 bases and J lost 0, with 9 bases in between. From germline, CDR1 is ENHRY and CDR2 SYGVKD. The sample belongs to a study of OX40 agonist ivuxolimab in advanced cancers. Study outcomes and limitations: Partial responders at 0.1-3.0 mg/kg had among the lowest clonal expansion.

The sequence was collected from an adult with an advanced solid tumor such as melanoma, head and neck, liver or kidney cancer. The chain links TRBV10-3 to TRBJ1-5, with D perhaps TRBD1 (6 bases). The sequencing here drew on CD4+ or CD8+ T cells sorted from blood, taken in a trial of the OX40 agonist ivuxolimab. The CDR3 loop is CAISDQGYSNQPQHF. The CDR3 DNA sequence: TGTGCCATCAGTGATCAGGGGTATAGCAATCAGCCCCAGCATTTT.